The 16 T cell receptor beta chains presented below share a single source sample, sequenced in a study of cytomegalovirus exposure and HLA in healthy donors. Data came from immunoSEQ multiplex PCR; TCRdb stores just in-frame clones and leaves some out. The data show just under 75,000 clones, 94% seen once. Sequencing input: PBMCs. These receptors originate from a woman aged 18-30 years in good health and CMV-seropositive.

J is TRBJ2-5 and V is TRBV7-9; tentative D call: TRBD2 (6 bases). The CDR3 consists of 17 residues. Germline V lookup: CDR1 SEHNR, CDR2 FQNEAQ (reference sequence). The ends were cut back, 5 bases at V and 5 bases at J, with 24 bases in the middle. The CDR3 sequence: CASSPVGGISSEETQYF. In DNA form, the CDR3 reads TGTGCCAGCAGCCCGGTGGGCGGGATATCAAGTGAGGAGACCCAGTACTTC.

The CDR3 nucleotides are TGTGCCAGCAGCCTACTAGCGGGGTTTAGCACAGATACGCAGTATTTT. This encodes CASSLLAGFSTDTQYF. The rearrangement links TRBV7-9 to TRBJ2-3, with 10 bases fitting TRBD2. The germline V gene encodes CDR1 SEHNR and CDR2 FQNEAQ (reference sequence). The CDR3 is 16 residues long. The junction had 5 bases not matched to a gene; V was cut back by 5 bases and J by 0 bases.

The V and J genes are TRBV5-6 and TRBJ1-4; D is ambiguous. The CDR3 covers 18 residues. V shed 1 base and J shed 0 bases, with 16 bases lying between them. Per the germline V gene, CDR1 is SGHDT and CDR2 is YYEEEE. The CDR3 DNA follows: TGTGCCAGCAGCTTGTTGGGGTACGGGGTCTCAACTAATGAAAAACTGTTTTTT. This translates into CASSLLGYGVSTNEKLFF.

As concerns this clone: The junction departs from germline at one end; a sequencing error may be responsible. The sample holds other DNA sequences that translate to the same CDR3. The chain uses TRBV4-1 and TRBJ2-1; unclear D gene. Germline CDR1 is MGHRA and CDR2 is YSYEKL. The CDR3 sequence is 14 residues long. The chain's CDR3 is CASSHTEAYNEQFF. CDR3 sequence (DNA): TGCGCCAGTAGCCACACAGAAGCCTACAATGAGCAGTTCTTC.

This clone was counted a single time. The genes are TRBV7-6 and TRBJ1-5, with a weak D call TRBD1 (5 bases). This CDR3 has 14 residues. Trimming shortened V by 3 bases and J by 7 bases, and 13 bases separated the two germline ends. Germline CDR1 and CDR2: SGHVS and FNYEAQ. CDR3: CASSLGGVGQPQHF. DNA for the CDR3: TGTGCCAGCAGCTTGGGAGGGGTCGGCCAGCCCCAGCATTTT.

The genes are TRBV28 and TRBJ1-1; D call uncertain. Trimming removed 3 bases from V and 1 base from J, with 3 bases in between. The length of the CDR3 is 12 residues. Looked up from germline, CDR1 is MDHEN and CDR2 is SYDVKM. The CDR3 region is CASSFRNTEAFF. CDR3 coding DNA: TGTGCCAGCAGTTTTCGGAACACTGAAGCTTTCTTT.

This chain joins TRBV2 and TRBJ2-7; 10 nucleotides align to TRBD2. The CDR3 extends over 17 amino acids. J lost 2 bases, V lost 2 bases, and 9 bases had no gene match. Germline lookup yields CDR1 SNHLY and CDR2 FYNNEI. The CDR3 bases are TGTGCCAGCAGTGAATTGCCCGGACTAGCGGACCCCTACGAGCAGTACTTC. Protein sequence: CASSELPGLADPYEQYF.

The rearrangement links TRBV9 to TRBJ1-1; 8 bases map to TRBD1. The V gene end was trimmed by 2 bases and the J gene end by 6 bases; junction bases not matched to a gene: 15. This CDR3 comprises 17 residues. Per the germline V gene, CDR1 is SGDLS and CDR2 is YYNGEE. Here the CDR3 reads CASSVYRSGGSGSEAFF. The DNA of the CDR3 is TGTGCCAGCAGCGTGTATCGGTCAGGGGGCTCTGGGTCTGAAGCTTTCTTT.

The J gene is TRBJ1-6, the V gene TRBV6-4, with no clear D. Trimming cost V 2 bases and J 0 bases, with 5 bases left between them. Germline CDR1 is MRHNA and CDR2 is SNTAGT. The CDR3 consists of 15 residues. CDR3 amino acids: CASSDRSSYNSPLHF. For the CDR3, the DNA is TGTGCCAGCAGTGACAGGAGCTCCTATAATTCACCCCTCCACTTT.

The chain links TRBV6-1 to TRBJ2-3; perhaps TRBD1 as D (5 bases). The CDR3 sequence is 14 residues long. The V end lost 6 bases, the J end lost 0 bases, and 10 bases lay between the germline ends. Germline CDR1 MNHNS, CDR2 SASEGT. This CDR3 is CASSREPSTDTQYF. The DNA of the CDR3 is TGTGCCAGCAGCAGGGAACCTAGCACAGATACGCAGTATTTT.

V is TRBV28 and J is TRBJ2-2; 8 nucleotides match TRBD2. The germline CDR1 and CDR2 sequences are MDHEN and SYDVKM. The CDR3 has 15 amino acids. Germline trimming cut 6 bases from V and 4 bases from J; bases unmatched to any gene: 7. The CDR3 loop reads CASRRGALGTGELFF. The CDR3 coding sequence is TGTGCCAGCAGGCGGGGGGCCTTGGGCACCGGGGAGCTGTTTTTT.

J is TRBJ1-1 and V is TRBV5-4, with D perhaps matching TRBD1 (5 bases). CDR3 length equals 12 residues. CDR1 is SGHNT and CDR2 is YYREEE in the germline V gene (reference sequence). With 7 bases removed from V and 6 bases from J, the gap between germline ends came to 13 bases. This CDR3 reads CASSPAGAEAFF. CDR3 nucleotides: TGTGCCAGCTCGCCTGCGGGGGCTGAAGCTTTCTTT.

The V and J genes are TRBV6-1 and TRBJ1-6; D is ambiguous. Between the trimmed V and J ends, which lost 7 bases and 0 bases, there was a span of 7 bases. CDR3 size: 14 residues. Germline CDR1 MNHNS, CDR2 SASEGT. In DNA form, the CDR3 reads TGTGCCAGCATTTGGAGCTCCTATAATTCACCCCTCCACTTT. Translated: CASIWSSYNSPLHF.

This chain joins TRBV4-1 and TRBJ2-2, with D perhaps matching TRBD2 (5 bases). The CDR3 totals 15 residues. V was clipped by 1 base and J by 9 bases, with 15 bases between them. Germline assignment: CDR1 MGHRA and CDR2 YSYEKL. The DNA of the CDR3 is TGCGCCAGCAGCCAAGTCGACACGGCGGGCAGGGAGCTGTTTTTT. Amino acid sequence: CASSQVDTAGRELFF.

The CDR3 region has the DNA TGTGCCAGCAGTTTAAGAGGGAAAGTCGGATACGAGCAGTACTTC. This translates into CASSLRGKVGYEQYF. The chain employs TRBV28 and TRBJ2-7, with D tentatively TRBD2 (5 bases). The V end lost 2 bases, the J end lost 4 bases, and 15 bases lay between the germline ends. The germline CDR1 and CDR2 sequences are MDHEN and SYDVKM. This CDR3 spans 15 amino acids. Drawing the rest from reference TRBV28 and TRBJ2-7, the complete variable domain is DVKVTQSSRYLVKRTGEKVFLECVQDMDHENMFWYRQDPGLGLRLIYFSYDVKMKEKGDIPEGYSVSREKKERFSLILESASTNQTSMYLCASSLRGKVGYEQYFGPGTRLTVT.

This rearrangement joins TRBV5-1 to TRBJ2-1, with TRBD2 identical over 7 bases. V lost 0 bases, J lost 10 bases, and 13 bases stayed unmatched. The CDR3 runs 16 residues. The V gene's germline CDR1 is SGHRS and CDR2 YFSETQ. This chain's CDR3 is CASSLEHLGAGDEQFF. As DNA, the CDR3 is TGCGCCAGCAGCTTGGAACACCTTGGCGCGGGGGACGAGCAGTTCTTC.